This T cell receptor beta chain was recorded in a study of early T cells in non-severe SARS-CoV-2 infection. Study-wide background: Sequenced bulk RNA came from whole blood that was unsorted, and chains were unpaired. General study results and limits: The VDJdb matching leaned toward anti-spike CD8 responses and overlooked private and CD4 specificities.

Unique molecular identifiers were attached to individual cDNA molecules. One entry per CDR3 protein, called by TCRdb with MiXCR from the 5' RACE reads. The data show tens of thousands of distinct CDR3 sequences, roughly 12% seen once. This clonotype was detected a few times. The target antigen is unknown. Trimming stripped 1 base from V and 4 bases from J, with 13 bases between. The CDR3 runs to 16 residues. Per germline, CDR1 KGHSH and CDR2 LQKENI. The TCR sequence derives from an adult who was a healthcare worker with PCR-confirmed SARS-CoV-2 infection or an uninfected control (not recorded which). Sequenced material: whole blood. The chain carries TRBV18 and TRBJ2-2; D is perhaps TRBD2 (5 bases). For the CDR3, the DNA is TGTGCCAGCTCACCACTCGGACTCTCCGGCACCGGGGAGCTGTTTTTT. Amino acid sequence: CASSPLGLSGTGELFF.